A single sample is the source of the 8 T cell receptor beta chains below, sequenced in a study of chemoradiotherapy in HPV16-positive cancers. Assay: immunoSEQ multiplex PCR; the TCRdb copy retains only in-frame clones and omits some. This table has roughly 40,000 clones, roughly 77% appearing once. This sample comprised blood, obtained from a patient who underwent chemoradiotherapy. Receptor source: a human donor with HPV-associated anogenital cancer.

This chain joins TRBV5-4 and TRBJ2-7, with D perhaps matching TRBD2 (7 bases). Trimming left V 7 bases short and J 2 bases short, with 10 bases between. This CDR3 spans 12 amino acids. CDR1 and CDR2 from the germline V gene are SGHNT and YYREEE (reference sequence). The CDR3 DNA follows: TGTGCCAGCGGGGGGGGCCCCTACGAGCAGTACTTC. Protein sequence: CASGGGPYEQYF.

The rearrangement uses TRBV18 and TRBJ1-2; 7 bases are shared with TRBD1. Germline CDR1 is KGHSH and CDR2 is LQKENI. The junction had 5 bases not matched to a gene; V was cut back by 0 bases and J by 1 base. The CDR3 sequence is 16 residues long. CDR3 in DNA: TGTGCCAGCTCACCACCCGACAGGGCCTTTAACTATGGCTACACCTTC. Translation: CASSPPDRAFNYGYTF.

V is TRBV6-1 and J is TRBJ1-2; D remains unclear. CDR3 length equals 17 residues. Germline-derived CDR1 and CDR2 are MNHNS and SASEGT. The V and J ends lost 4 bases and 3 bases respectively, with 21 bases between them. The CDR3 coding sequence is TGTGCCAGCAGTGGGGAACGATCGACCAGCCCGGACTATGGCTACACCTTC. Translated: CASSGERSTSPDYGYTF.

This clone was recorded a few times. The chain links TRBV7-9 to TRBJ1-1, with 8 nucleotides matching TRBD1. V shed 5 bases, J shed 6 bases, and the junction held 8 bases outside the gene matches. In germline, CDR1 is SEHNR, CDR2 FQNEAQ (reference sequence). The length of the CDR3 is 14 residues. CDR3 DNA: TGTGCCAGCAGCGGGTGGACAGGGCAGTCTGAAGCTTTCTTT. Residues: CASSGWTGQSEAFF.

V usage is TRBV25-1 and J usage is TRBJ1-1, with D possibly matching TRBD1 (6 bases). The V gene's germline CDR1 is MGHDK and CDR2 SYGVNS. This CDR3 contains 15 residues. With 1 base removed from V and 4 bases from J, the gap between germline ends came to 13 bases. In nucleotides, the CDR3 is TGTGCCAGCAGTGAATGGGGAGGGGGAGGCACTGAAGCTTTCTTT. The encoded protein is CASSEWGGGGTEAFF.

The sample holds a few counts of this clone. The V call is TRBV6-1, the J call TRBJ1-2, with D possibly being TRBD1 (6 bases). Between the trimmed V and J ends, which lost 7 bases and 6 bases, there was a span of 15 bases. The CDR3 runs 13 residues. Per germline, CDR1 MNHNS and CDR2 SASEGT. CDR3 region: CASILQGKDGYTF. As DNA, the CDR3 is TGTGCCAGCATTTTACAGGGAAAGGATGGCTACACCTTC.

The chain is built from TRBV7-9 and TRBJ2-7; TRBD1 agrees at 7 bases. The trim removed 4 bases at V and 3 bases at J, leaving 9 bases unmatched. Germline values: CDR1 SEHNR, CDR2 FQNEAQ (reference sequence). This CDR3 is built from 15 residues. CDR3 protein: CASSSVTGILYEQYF. The CDR3 nucleotides read TGTGCCAGCAGCTCGGTGACAGGGATCCTCTACGAGCAGTACTTC.

The V and J genes are TRBV11-2 and TRBJ1-4; possibly TRBD1 for D (5 bases). The CDR3 is 17 residues long. Germline V gene data show CDR1 as SGHAT and CDR2 as FQNNGV. Trimming pared 1 base from V and 6 bases from J, leaving 18 bases between. The CDR3 is CASSLVGAGGLYEKLFF. CDR3 nucleotides: TGTGCCAGCAGCTTAGTCGGGGCAGGAGGGTTGTATGAAAAACTGTTTTTT.